This TCR beta chain was obtained from a study of Graves' ophthalmopathy and Graves' hyperthyroidism. Across the study: Peripheral blood was obtained at first diagnosis, ahead of any treatment.

Overall study results and limits: The blood repertoire also included most expanded thyroid clonotypes above 0.001 frequency. Both a roughly 65% sensitivity and an approximately 72% specificity characterized the model's predictions of ophthalmopathy progression.

The TCR beta CDR3 regions underwent amplification from RNA transcripts. The library came from an HTBI-primed first-round RT-PCR and a second-round multiplex PCR. TCRdb re-analysed the multiplex PCR reads in MiXCR, keeping a single row per CDR3 protein. The sample has about 740,000 distinct CDR3 sequences; roughly 40% are singletons. CDR1 and CDR2 (germline): WNHNN, SYGVQD (reference sequence). The CDR3 loop spans 14 amino acids. Uncontrolled infections, pregnancy, lactation or other autoimmune diseases led to patient exclusion. This clonotype was counted a single time. No antigen is known for it. A junction boundary mismatches the germline segment, possibly from a read error.

This TCR was recovered from an adult man with Graves' ophthalmopathy. Sequencing was carried out using peripheral blood. This chain uses TRBV10-1 with TRBJ2-5, with D perhaps TRBD2 (5 bases). CDR3 loop: CASSQDRGEREQYF. CDR3 nucleotide sequence: TGTGCCAGCAGCCAAGATCGGGGTGAGAGAGAGCAGTACTTC.